This T cell receptor beta chain was found in a study of blood T cell repertoires in COVID-19 (dated by TCRdb to about 2020). A note on the overall study: Samples from collaborators originated in the United States, Italy and Spain and spanned both the acute and convalescent phases of COVID-19. Nearly every sample came with metadata listing a de-identified subject ID, COVID-19 status, age in years and sex. Deeply sampled blood TCRbeta repertoires from subjects exposed to, actively infected with, or recovered from COVID-19 were included in the dataset. Where available, HLA class I and class II types were taken from metadata supplied by the sample provider and were not determined by assay-based typing. The samples were drawn from two sources: the first 160 participants of the ongoing ImmuneRACE study, and fewer than 1,500 subjects contributed by 6 global collaborators. The prospective study material was composed of cDNA or gDNA derived from T cells, B-cell-depleted T cells, or PBMCs. The repertoires were released in a freely available public database intended as a resource for research on the immune response to SARS-CoV-2.

CDR1 and CDR2 are read off the germline V gene (reference sequence) as LNHDA and SQIVND. The germline V end is reduced by 7 bases and the J end by 7 bases; junction bases left unmatched: 10. From the cysteine up to the phenylalanine, the CDR3 has a length of 15 residues. The CDR3 DNA has 45 bases and is translated from base 1. Participants in the prospective study were enrolled through a virtual design, were aged 18 to 89 years, and lived in some 24 United States geographic areas. Cohort assignment in the prospective study relied on participant-reported clinical history from a screening survey and a study questionnaire. For ImmuneRACE Cohort 3, a participant was defined as recovered based on two consecutive negative NP/OP PCR tests, clearance by a healthcare professional, or resolution of symptoms. Mobile phlebotomists in the prospective study collected whole blood, serum and a nasopharyngeal or oropharyngeal swab from every participant. Additional blood draws and questionnaires over an approximately 2-month period could optionally be provided by prospective study participants. Prospective study blood samples were shipped either frozen or at room temperature before DNA extraction.

The study at large found these results: How much clinical and demographic metadata was included differed by source and by participant, and the metadata was provided uncurated.

The immunoSEQ Assay, a bias-controlled multiplex PCR, was used to amplify TCRbeta CDR3 regions from genomic DNA. On the study's bioinformatics: The number of nucleated cells in each sample was estimated by amplification of reference gene primers within the assay. To quantify the absolute abundance of each unique TCRbeta CDR3 rearrangement, sequence reads were collapsed and filtered. For each sample, productive Simpson clonality was calculated as the square root of Simpson's diversity index across productive rearrangements. TCRdb carries this immuneACCESS record with in-frame sequences only. Its versions omit some clonotypes, under half of them owing to an unresolved V gene in the studies checked, with the rest unexplained. That table is the source of V, J and clone size, and D and trimming were worked out from the DNA. This sample holds more than 200,000 clones; about 89% were observed only once. The top ten clonotypes cover 4.1% of the sample.

This clone was seen only a few times. Its antigen target is currently unknown. The record has no base qualities; no much larger clone is one base away. This TCR was sampled from a woman aged 25-40 years who had recovered from COVID-19. Sequenced material: PBMCs or T cells enriched from blood (not recorded which). The V gene is TRBV19 and the J gene is TRBJ1-4, with TRBD1 matching 9 junction bases. The nucleotide sequence reads as follows: TGTGCCAGTACGCGGGGGGACAGGGATGGTGAAAAACTGTTTTTT. Its coded protein is CASTRGDRDGEKLFF.